Given below is one TCR beta chain in context. This sample was taken from a study of T cell changes during pregnancy in multiple sclerosis. Germline V gene sequence: CDR1 MNHEY, CDR2 SMNVEV (reference sequence). The CDR3 covers 15 residues. The trim removed 6 bases at V and 8 bases at J, leaving 9 bases unmatched. Some clones are missing from TCRdb's copy, which holds only in-frame ones; the method was immunoSEQ multiplex PCR. The table shows tens of thousands of clones, with more than 70% occurring only once. The chain is built from TRBV27 and TRBJ1-4; the match to TRBD1 covers 10 bases. Sequenced material: peripheral blood, taken in the first trimester of pregnancy. This TCR was sampled from a female donor in good health, enrolled as a control in a pregnancy study. The CDR3 loop reads CASSSQGQGFEKLFF. The CDR3 coding sequence is TGTGCCAGCAGCAGCCAGGGACAGGGGTTCGAAAAACTGTTTTTT.